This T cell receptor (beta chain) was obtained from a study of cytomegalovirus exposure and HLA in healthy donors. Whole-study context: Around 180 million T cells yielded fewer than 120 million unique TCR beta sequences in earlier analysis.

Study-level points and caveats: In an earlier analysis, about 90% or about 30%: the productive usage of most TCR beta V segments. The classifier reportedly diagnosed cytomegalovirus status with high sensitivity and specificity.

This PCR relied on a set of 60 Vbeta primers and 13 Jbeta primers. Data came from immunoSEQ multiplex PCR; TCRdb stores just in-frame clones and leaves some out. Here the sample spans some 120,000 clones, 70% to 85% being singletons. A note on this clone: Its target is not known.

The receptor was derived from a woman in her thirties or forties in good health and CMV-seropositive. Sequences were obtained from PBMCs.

For the CDR3, the DNA is TGTGCCAGCAGCTTAACTTCCGGGGACCAAGAGACCCAGTACTTC. Its protein is CASSLTSGDQETQYF. The V gene is TRBV7-9, the J gene TRBJ2-5; a possible D gene is TRBD2 (5 bases). Germline CDR1 SEHNR, CDR2 FQNEAQ (reference sequence). V shed 2 bases and J shed 0 bases, with 10 bases lying between them. This CDR3 is built from 15 residues.